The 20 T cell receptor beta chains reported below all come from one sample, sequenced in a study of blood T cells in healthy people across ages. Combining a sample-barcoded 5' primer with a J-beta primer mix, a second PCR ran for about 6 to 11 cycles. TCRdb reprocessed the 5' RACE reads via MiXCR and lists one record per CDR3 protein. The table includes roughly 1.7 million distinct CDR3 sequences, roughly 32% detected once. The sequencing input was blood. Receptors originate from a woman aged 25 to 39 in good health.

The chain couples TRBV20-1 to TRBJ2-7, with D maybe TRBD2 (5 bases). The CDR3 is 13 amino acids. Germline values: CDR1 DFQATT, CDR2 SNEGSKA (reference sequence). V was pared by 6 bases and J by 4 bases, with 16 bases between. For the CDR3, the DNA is TGCAGTGCCGCTCTAGGTACGGGGTACGAGCAGTACTTC. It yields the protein CSAALGTGYEQYF.

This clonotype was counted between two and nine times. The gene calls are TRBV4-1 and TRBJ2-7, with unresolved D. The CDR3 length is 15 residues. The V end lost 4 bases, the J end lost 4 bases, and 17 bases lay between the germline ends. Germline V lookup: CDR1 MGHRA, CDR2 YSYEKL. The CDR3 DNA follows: TGCGCCAGCAGCCTACAAGACTCGTCTCGGTACGAGCAGTACTTC. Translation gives CASSLQDSSRYEQYF.

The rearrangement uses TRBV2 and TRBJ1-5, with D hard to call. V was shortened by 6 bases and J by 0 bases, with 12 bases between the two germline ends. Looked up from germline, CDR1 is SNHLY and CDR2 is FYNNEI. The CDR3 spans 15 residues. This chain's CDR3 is CASSLHGDSNQPQHF. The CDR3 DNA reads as TGTGCCAGCAGCTTACACGGGGATAGCAATCAGCCCCAGCATTTT.

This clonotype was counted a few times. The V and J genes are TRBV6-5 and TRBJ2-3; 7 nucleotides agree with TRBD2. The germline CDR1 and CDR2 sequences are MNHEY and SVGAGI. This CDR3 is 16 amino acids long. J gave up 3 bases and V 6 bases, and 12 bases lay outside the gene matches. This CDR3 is CASSLRAGLLTDTQYF. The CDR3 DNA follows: TGTGCCAGCAGCCTGAGAGCGGGGTTGCTAACAGATACGCAGTATTTT.

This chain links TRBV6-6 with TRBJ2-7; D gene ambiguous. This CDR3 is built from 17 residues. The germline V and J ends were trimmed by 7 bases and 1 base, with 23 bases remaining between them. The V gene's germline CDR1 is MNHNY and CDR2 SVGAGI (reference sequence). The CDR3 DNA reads TGTGCCAGCAAGGCCTCTGGCGTGGGTGGCCCGTCCTACGAGCAGTACTTC. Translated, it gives CASKASGVGGPSYEQYF.

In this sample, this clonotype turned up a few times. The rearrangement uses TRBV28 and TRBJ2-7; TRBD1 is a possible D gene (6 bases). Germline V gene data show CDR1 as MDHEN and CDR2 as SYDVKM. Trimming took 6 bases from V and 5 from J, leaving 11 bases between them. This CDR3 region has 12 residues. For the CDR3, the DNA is TGTGCCAGCAGAAAGGACAGCAACGAGCAGTACTTC. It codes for CASRKDSNEQYF.

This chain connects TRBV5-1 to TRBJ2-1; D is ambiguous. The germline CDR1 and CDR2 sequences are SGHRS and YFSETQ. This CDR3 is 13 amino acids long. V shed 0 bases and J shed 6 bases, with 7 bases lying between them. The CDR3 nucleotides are TGCGCCAGCAGCTTGGACGCGATCAATGAGCAGTTCTTC. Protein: CASSLDAINEQFF. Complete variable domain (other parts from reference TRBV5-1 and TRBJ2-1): KAGVTQTPRYLIKTRGQQVTLSCSPISGHRSVSWYQQTPGQGLQFLFEYFSETQRNKGNFPGRFSGRQFSNSRSEMNVSTLELGDSALYLCASSLDAINEQFFGPGTRLTVL.

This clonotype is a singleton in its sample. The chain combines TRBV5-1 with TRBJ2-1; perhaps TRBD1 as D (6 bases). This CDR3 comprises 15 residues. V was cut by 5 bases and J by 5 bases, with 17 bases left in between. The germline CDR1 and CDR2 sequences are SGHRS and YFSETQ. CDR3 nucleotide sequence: TGCGCCAGCAGACCGGACAGAACCTGGAACAATGAGCAGTTCTTC. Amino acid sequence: CASRPDRTWNNEQFF.

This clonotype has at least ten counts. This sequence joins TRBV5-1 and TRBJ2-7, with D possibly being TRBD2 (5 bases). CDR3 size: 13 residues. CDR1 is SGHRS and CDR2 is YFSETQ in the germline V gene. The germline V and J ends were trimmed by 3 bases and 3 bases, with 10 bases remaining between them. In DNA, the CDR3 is TGCGCCAGCAGCTCCGCCGCGGGCTACGAGCAGTACTTC. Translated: CASSSAAGYEQYF.

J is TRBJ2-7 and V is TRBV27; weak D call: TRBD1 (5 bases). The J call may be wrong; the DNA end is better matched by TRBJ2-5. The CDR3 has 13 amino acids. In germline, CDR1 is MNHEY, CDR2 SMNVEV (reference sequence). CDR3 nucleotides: TGTGCCAGCAGGTCAAGGGGCTCAGAGACCCAGTACTTC. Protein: CASRSRGSETQYF.

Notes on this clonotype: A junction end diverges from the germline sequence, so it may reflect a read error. CDR3 nucleotide sequence: TGTGCCTGCAGGCGACTAGGAGAAGAGACCCAGTACTTC. This encodes CACRRLGEETQYF. The J gene is TRBJ2-4, the V gene TRBV7-9, with D possibly TRBD2 on 6 matching bases. The DNA end lines up better with TRBJ2-5; the J call may be wrong. The germline CDR1 and CDR2 sequences are SEHNR and FQNEAQ (reference sequence). CDR3 length: 13 residues.

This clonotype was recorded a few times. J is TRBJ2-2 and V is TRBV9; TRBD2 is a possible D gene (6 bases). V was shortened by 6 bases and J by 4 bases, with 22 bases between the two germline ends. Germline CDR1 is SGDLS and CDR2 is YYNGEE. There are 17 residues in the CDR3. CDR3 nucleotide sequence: TGTGCCAGCACCCTAGGAGGGGTCAGGGTTGGCACCGGGGAGCTGTTTTTT. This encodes CASTLGGVRVGTGELFF. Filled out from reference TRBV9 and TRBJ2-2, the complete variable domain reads DSGVTQTPKHLITATGQRVTLRCSPRSGDLSVYWYQQSLDQGLQFLIQYYNGEERAKGNILERFSAQQFPDLHSELNLSSLELGDSALYFCASTLGGVRVGTGELFFGEGSRLTVL.

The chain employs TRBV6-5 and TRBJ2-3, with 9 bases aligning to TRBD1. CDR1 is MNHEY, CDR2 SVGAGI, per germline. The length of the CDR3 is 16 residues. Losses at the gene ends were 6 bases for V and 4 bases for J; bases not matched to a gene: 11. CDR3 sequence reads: CASSALGQGKSDTQYF. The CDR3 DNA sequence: TGTGCCAGCAGCGCTTTGGGACAGGGAAAATCAGATACGCAGTATTTT.

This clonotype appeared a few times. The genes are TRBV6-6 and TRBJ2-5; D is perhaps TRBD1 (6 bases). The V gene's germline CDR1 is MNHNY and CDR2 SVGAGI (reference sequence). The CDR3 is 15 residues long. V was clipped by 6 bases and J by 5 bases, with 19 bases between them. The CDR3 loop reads CASSLGQIAQETQYF. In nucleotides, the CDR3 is TGTGCCAGCAGCTTGGGACAAATAGCCCAGGAGACCCAGTACTTC.

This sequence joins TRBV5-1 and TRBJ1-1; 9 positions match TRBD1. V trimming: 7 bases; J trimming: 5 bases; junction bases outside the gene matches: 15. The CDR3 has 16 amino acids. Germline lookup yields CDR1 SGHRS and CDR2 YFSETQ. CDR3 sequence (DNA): TGCGCCAGCGGGGGACAGGGTGGGGAGTCGAGAACTGAAGCTTTCTTT. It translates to CASGGQGGESRTEAFF.

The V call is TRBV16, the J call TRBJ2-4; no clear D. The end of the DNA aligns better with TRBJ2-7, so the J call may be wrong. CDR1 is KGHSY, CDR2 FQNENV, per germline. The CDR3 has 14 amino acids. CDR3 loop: CASSQYVVPYEQYF. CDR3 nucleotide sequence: TGTGCCAGCAGCCAGTACGTGGTCCCCTACGAGCAGTACTTC.

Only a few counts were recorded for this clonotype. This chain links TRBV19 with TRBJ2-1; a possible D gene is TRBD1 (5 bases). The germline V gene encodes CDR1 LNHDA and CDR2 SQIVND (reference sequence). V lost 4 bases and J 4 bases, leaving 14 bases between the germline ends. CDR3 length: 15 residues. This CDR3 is CASSRSAGRYNEQFF. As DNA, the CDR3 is TGTGCCAGTAGTAGGAGTGCAGGGCGATACAATGAGCAGTTCTTC.

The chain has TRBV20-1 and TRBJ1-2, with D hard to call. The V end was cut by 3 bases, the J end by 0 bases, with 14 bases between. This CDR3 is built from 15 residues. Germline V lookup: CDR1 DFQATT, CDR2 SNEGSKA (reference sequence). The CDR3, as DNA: TGCAGTGCTAGGGACCGGGAGAAGGCTAACTATGGCTACACCTTC. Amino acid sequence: CSARDREKANYGYTF.

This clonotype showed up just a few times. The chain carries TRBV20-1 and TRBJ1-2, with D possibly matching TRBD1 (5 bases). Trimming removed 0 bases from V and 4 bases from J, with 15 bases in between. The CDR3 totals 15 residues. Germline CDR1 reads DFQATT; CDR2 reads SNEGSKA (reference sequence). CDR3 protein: CSARENGAGPYGYTF. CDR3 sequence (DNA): TGCAGTGCTAGAGAGAATGGGGCAGGGCCCTATGGCTACACCTTC.

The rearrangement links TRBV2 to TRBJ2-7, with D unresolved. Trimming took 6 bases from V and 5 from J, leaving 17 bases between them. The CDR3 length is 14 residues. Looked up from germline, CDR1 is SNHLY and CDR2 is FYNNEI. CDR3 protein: CASRLTTTNHEQYF. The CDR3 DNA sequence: TGTGCCAGCAGACTTACTACAACCAACCACGAGCAGTACTTC.